Sequencing of this TCR beta chain was carried out in a study of OX40 agonist ivuxolimab in advanced cancers. Describing the broader study: Ivuxolimab was a fully human IgG2 agonistic monoclonal antibody targeting the costimulatory receptor OX40 (CD134). Intravenous ivuxolimab was administered to patients every 2 weeks at six dose levels: 0.01, 0.1, 0.3, 1.5, 3 and 10 mg/kg. Of the roughly 53 patients in dose escalation, about 20 had hepatocellular carcinoma, some 15 had melanoma, 9 had renal cell carcinoma and 9 had head and neck cancer. In the dose-escalation cohort, 75% to 90% of patients were male, and the mean age was roughly 60 years with a range of about 20 to 79. Prior anti-PD-1, anti-PD-L1 or anti-CTLA-4 therapy was permitted, and checkpoint inhibitors had been received by less than 45% of dose-escalation patients. Partial responses were achieved by three dose-escalation patients, of whom one had hepatocellular carcinoma and two had cutaneous melanoma. The point of sequencing TCRbeta in the periphery was to test whether ivuxolimab changed TCR sequence diversity and drove clonal T-cell expansion. The paper covers the monotherapy dose-escalation part of the phase I ivuxolimab trial, which included N ≈ 50 patients. Broad study findings and their caveats: On average, CD8+ T cells showed more expanded clones than CD4+ T cells after ivuxolimab. Clonal expansion of both CD4+ and CD8+ blood T cells was observed from baseline to week 6 at doses 0.1 to 3.0 mg/kg. Antigen specificity was not determined for the clonally expanded peripheral T cells. Low levels of normalized T-cell clonal expansion were also shown by some nonresponding patients. In the 0.1-3.0 mg/kg groups, partial responders had among the lowest normalized peripheral clonal expansion, particularly in CD8+ T cells.

On this clone: Its antigen is not yet known. No much larger clone is present one base from it, and per-base qualities are unavailable.

The trial excluded patients who had a history of autoimmune disease or who were on systemic immunosuppression. Peripheral blood for TCR sequencing was collected from all dose cohorts at baseline, on cycle 4 day 1, and on cycle 7 day 1. Samples were obtained from an open-label, multicenter, first-in-human phase I dose-escalation trial of ivuxolimab. Adults with locally advanced or metastatic head and neck squamous cell, hepatocellular, melanoma or renal cell carcinoma were enrolled in the trial. Before TCR sequencing, CD4+ and CD8+ T cells were separately sorted from peripheral blood. The CDR3 covers 13 residues, taking in both the cysteine and the phenylalanine. Only CDR3 DNA remains: 39 bases, in frame from the first base. The germline V gene (reference sequence) provides CDR1 MNHEY and CDR2 SMNVEV. V and J are truncated by 7 bases and 2 bases respectively, leaving an intervening sequence of 12 bases.

Genomic DNA was isolated from the sorted cells so that the TCRbeta CDR3 region could be sequenced. The immunoSEQ Assay was used to sequence the TCRbeta CDR3 regions. TCRdb stores this immuneACCESS table with in-frame sequences only. Part of the clones is absent; in the studies checked, under half of the shortfall reflects unresolved V genes, and no reason is known for the rest. The sample table contains 50,000 to 70,000 clones; only one count was recorded for roughly 80% of them. The ten largest clones capture 2.8% of the sample. The TCR sequence derives from an adult with an advanced solid tumor such as melanoma, head and neck, liver or kidney cancer. The rearrangement combines TRBV27 with TRBJ2-7; D gene: possibly TRBD1, on 6 matching bases. The specimen was CD4+ or CD8+ T cells sorted from blood, collected in a trial of the OX40 agonist ivuxolimab. In nucleotide form, the sequence is TGTGCCAGCAACGCCAGGGGAACCTACGAGCAGTACTTC. The encoded protein is CASNARGTYEQYF.